This T cell receptor beta chain was observed in a study of cytomegalovirus exposure and HLA in healthy donors. The PCR ran on 60 Vbeta and 13 Jbeta primers. Only in-frame clones appear in the TCRdb table, and some are missing; sequencing was by immunoSEQ multiplex PCR. The listing contains approximately 77,000 clones. The CDR3 runs to 16 residues. Germline V lookup: CDR1 SQVTM, CDR2 ANQGSEA. The V and J ends lost 0 bases and 5 bases, in that order; junction bases with no gene match: 10. The specimen was PBMCs. The sequence came from a man aged 30 to 45 in good health and CMV-seronegative. This rearrangement joins TRBV29-1 to TRBJ2-4; TRBD1 matches 7 bases. The CDR3 region is CSVEDLAGGPQNIQYF. CDR3 sequence (DNA): TGCAGCGTTGAAGATCTCGCAGGGGGTCCCCAAAACATTCAGTACTTC.